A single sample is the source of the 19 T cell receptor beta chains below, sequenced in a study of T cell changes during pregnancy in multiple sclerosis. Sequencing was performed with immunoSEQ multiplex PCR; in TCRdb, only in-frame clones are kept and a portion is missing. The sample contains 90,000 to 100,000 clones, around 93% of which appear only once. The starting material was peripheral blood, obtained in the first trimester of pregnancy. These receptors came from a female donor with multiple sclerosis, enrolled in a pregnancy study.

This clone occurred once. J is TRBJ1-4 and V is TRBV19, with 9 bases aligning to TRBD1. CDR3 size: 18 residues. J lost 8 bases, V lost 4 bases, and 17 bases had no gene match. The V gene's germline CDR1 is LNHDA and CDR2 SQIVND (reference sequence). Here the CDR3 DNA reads TGTGCCAGTAGTACCCTCGGGACAGGGCGTCTCCGGCCAGAAAAACTGTTTTTT. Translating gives CASSTLGTGRLRPEKLFF.

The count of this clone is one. CDR3 nucleotide sequence: TGCGCCAGCAGTCAACTAGGAAGGAGCTCCTACAATGAGCAGTTCTTC. Translation: CASSQLGRSSYNEQFF. The chain employs TRBV5-1 and TRBJ2-1; possibly TRBD2 for D (5 bases). The CDR3 is made up of 16 amino acids. Trimming shortened V by 5 bases and J by 0 bases, and 15 bases separated the two germline ends. Looked up from germline, CDR1 is SGHRS and CDR2 is YFSETQ.

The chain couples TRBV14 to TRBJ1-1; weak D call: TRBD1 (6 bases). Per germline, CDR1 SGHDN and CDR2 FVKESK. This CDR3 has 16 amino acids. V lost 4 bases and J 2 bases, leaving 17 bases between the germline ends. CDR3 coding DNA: TGTGCCAGCAGCCTCCGCGGCGGGGGGCACAACACTGAAGCTTTCTTT. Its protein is CASSLRGGGHNTEAFF.

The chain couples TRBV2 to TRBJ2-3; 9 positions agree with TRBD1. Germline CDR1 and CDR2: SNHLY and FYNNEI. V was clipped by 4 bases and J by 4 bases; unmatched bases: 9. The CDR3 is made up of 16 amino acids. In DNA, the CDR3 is TGTGCCAGCAGTGGAGGACAGGGGATTGGGGCAGATACGCAGTATTTT. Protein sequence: CASSGGQGIGADTQYF.

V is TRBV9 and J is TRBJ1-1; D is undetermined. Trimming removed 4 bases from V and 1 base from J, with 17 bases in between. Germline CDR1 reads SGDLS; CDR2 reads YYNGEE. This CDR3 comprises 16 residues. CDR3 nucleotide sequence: TGTGCCAGCAGCCACGACCCCCTAGTTGCGAACACTGAAGCTTTCTTT. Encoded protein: CASSHDPLVANTEAFF.

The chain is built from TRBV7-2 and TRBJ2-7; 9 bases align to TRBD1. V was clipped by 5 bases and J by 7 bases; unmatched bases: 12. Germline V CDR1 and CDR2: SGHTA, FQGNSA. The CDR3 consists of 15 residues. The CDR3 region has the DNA TGTGCCAGCAGCCTAATGACAGGGGGGGGTGTGGAGCAGTACTTC. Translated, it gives CASSLMTGGGVEQYF.

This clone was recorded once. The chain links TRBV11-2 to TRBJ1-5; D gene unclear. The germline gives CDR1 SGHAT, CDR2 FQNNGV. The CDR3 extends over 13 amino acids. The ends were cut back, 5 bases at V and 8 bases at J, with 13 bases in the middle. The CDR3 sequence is CASSRAPGKPQHF. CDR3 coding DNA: TGTGCCAGCAGCAGGGCTCCGGGGAAGCCCCAGCATTTT.

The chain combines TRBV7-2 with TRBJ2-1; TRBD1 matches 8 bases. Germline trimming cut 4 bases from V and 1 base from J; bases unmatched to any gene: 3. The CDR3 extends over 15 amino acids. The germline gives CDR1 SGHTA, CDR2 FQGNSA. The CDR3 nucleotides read TGTGCCAGCAGCTCTCGACAGGGGTCCTACAATGAGCAGTTCTTC. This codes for CASSSRQGSYNEQFF.

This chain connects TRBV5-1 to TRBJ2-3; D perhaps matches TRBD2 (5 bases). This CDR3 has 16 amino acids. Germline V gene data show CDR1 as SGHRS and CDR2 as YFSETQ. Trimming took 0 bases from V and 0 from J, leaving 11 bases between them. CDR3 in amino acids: CASSLVVSESTDTQYF. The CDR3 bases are TGCGCCAGCAGCTTGGTAGTTAGCGAAAGCACAGATACGCAGTATTTT.

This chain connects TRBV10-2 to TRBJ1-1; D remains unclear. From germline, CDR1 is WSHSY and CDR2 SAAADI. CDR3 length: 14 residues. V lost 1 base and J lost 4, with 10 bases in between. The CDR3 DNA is TGCGCCAGCAGTGAGTGGAGTTTTTCCACTGAAGCTTTCTTT. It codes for CASSEWSFSTEAFF.

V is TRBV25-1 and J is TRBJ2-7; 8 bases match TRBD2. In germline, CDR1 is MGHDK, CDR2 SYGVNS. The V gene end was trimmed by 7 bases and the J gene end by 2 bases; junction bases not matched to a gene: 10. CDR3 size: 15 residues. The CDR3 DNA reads TGTGCCAGCACCCCCGCCCGGGAGGGAACCTACGAGCAGTACTTC. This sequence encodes CASTPAREGTYEQYF.

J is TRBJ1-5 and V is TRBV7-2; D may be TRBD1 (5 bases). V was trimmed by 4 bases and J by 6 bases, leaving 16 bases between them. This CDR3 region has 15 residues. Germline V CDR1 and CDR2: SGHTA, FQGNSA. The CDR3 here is CASSSSQGPGQPQHF. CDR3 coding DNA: TGTGCCAGCAGCTCCAGCCAGGGTCCAGGTCAGCCCCAGCATTTT.

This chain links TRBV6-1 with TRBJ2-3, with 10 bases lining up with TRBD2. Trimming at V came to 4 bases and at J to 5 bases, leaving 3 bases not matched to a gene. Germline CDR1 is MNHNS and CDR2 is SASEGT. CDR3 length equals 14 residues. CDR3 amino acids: CASSVLAGQDTQYF. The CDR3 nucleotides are TGTGCCAGCAGTGTACTAGCGGGGCAAGATACGCAGTATTTT.

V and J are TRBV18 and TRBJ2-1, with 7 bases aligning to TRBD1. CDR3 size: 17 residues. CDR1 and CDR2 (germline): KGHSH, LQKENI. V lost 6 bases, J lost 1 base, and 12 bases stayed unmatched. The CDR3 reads CASSGTDPSGSYNEQFF. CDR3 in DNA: TGTGCCAGCTCCGGGACAGACCCCTCGGGGTCCTACAATGAGCAGTTCTTC.

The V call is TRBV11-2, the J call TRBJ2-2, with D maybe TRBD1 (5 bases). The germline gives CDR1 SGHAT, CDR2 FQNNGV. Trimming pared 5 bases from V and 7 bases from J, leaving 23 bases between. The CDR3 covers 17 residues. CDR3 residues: CASSPGHFRVVGGELFF. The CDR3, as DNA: TGTGCCAGCAGCCCCGGACACTTTAGAGTTGTGGGCGGGGAGCTGTTTTTT.

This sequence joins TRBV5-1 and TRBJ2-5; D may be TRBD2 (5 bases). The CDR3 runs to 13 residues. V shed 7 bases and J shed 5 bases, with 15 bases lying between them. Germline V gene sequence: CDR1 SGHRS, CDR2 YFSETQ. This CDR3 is CASRAPSRETQYF. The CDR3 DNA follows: TGCGCCAGCCGGGCCCCTAGCCGGGAGACCCAGTACTTC.

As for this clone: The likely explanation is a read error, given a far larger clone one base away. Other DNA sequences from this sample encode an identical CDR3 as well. CDR3 nucleotide sequence: TGTGCCAGCAGCTTTGCAGGGCAAGGGGAGCTGTTTTTT. This sequence encodes CASSFAGQGELFF. This chain links TRBV5-4 with TRBJ2-2, with D maybe TRBD1 (5 bases). Germline CDR1 and CDR2: SGHNT and YYREEE (reference sequence). Deletions cut 2 bases from V and 8 bases from J, with 10 bases between. The CDR3 loop spans 13 amino acids. The variable domain in full, completed from reference TRBV5-4 and TRBJ2-2, reads ETGVTQSPTHLIKTRGQQVTLRCSSQSGHNTVSWYQQALGQGPQFIFQYYREEENGRGNFPPRFSGLQFPNYSSELNVNALELDDSALYLCASSFAGQGELFFGEGSRLTVL.

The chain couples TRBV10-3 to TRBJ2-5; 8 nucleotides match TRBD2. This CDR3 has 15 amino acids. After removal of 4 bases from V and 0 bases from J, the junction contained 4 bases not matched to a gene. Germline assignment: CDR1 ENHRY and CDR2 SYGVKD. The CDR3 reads CAISVGGGNQETQYF. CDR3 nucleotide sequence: TGTGCCATCAGTGTTGGCGGGGGGAACCAAGAGACCCAGTACTTC.

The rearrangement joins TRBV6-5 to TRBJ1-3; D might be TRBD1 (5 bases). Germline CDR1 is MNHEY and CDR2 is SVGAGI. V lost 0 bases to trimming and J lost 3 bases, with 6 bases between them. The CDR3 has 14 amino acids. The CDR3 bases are TGTGCCAGCAGTTACTCAGGGGTTGGAAACACCATATATTTT. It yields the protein CASSYSGVGNTIYF.